This is a list of T cell receptor beta chains from one sample in a study of cytomegalovirus exposure and HLA in healthy donors. Measured with immunoSEQ multiplex PCR; TCRdb has only the in-frame clones, and not every one. Among fewer than 200,000 clones listed, about three quarters were seen once. Sequenced input: PBMCs. The source of these receptors is a woman aged 45-65 years in good health and CMV-seropositive. Each CDR3 is given with its conserved first and last residue. The D gene is left open where the match is weak. Clone size is given for some rows only: seen once, a few or many times, or a class if the clone is expanded.

j_call	clone_size	v_call	d_call	cdr3_length	cdr3_aa	cdr3_nt
TRBJ2-7	.	TRBV2	.	17	CASSEELSDFISYEQYF	TGTGCCAGCAGTGAAGAACTGAGCGACTTCATCTCCTACGAGCAGTACTTC
TRBJ2-2	.	TRBV27	.	15	CASSLLGGVGGELFF	TGTGCCAGCAGTTTACTCGGAGGAGTCGGCGGGGAGCTGTTTTTT
TRBJ1-4	.	TRBV10-3	TRBD1	16	CAISESNRGTNEKLFF	TGTGCCATCAGTGAGTCCAACAGGGGGACTAATGAAAAACTGTTTTTT
TRBJ2-5	.	TRBV7-5	.	15	CARSLTSGTQETQYF	TGTGCCAGAAGCTTGACTAGCGGGACTCAAGAGACCCAGTACTTC
TRBJ2-6	.	TRBV4-1	.	17	CASSQGADGSGANVLTF	TGCGCCAGCAGCCAAGGGGCAGATGGGTCTGGGGCCAACGTCCTGACTTTC
TRBJ2-1	.	TRBV4-3	TRBD2	13	CASSQELRGEQFF	TGCGCCAGCAGCCAAGAACTGCGGGGGGAGCAGTTCTTC
TRBJ2-7	.	TRBV7-6	TRBD1	17	CASSLGDPGTGRVEQYF	TGTGCCAGCAGCTTAGGGGACCCCGGGACAGGGAGGGTGGAGCAGTACTTC
TRBJ2-1	.	TRBV10-3	TRBD1	17	CAISDMLGTEFNNEQFF	TGTGCCATCAGTGATATGTTAGGGACAGAATTTAACAATGAGCAGTTCTTC
TRBJ1-1	.	TRBV19	TRBD1	15	CASSIAGTGNTEAFF	TGTGCCAGTAGTATAGCCGGGACAGGGAACACTGAAGCTTTCTTT
TRBJ1-5	.	TRBV7-2	.	15	CASSLAGGNNQPQHF	TGTGCCAGCAGCTTAGCGGGGGGGAACAATCAGCCCCAGCATTTT
TRBJ2-2	.	TRBV29-1	TRBD1	15	CSVASRDRNTGELFF	TGCAGCGTTGCCTCCCGGGACAGGAACACCGGGGAGCTGTTTTTT
TRBJ1-2	.	TRBV13	TRBD1	12	CASSSQGDGYTF	TGTGCCAGCAGCTCACAGGGGGACGGCTACACCTTC
TRBJ2-3	.	TRBV9	.	16	CASSVVGSVHTDTQYF	TGTGCCAGCAGCGTAGTGGGTAGCGTCCACACAGATACGCAGTATTTT
TRBJ1-2	few	TRBV11-2	.	13	CASSFREAAGYTF	TGTGCCAGCAGCTTTAGGGAGGCCGCTGGCTACACCTTC
TRBJ2-7	.	TRBV28	TRBD2	15	CASSPVFEGRDEQYF	TGTGCCAGCAGTCCGGTCTTCGAAGGGAGGGACGAGCAGTACTTC
TRBJ1-2	.	TRBV19	.	13	CASRRDPVYGYTF	TGTGCCAGTCGGAGGGATCCGGTCTATGGCTACACCTTC
TRBJ1-6	.	TRBV28	.	15	CASSLWGGGRSPLHF	TGTGCCAGCAGTTTATGGGGGGGAGGGCGATCACCCCTCCACTTT
TRBJ2-7	.	TRBV28	.	10	CASSAHRMDF	TGTGCCAGCAGTGCACACAGGATGGACTTC
TRBJ1-2	.	TRBV9	TRBD1	16	CASSGETGGGVRGYTF	TGTGCCAGCAGCGGAGAGACAGGGGGCGGAGTACGGGGCTACACCTTC
TRBJ2-7	.	TRBV27	.	13	CASSRRAAYEQYF	TGTGCCAGCAGTCGGAGGGCCGCCTACGAGCAGTACTTC
TRBJ1-2	.	TRBV19	TRBD1	17	CASSPRSGQAISYGYTF	TGTGCCAGTAGTCCCCGATCTGGACAGGCGATAAGCTATGGCTACACCTTC
TRBJ2-2	.	TRBV4-2	TRBD1	16	CASSQDTGAATGELFF	TGTGCCAGCAGCCAAGATACAGGGGCGGCCACCGGGGAGCTGTTTTTT
TRBJ2-7	.	TRBV28	.	14	CASSSQGGSYEQYF	TGTGCCAGCAGTTCGCAGGGTGGGTCTTACGAGCAGTACTTC
TRBJ1-6	.	TRBV27	TRBD1	15	CASRVQTGMNSPLHF	TGTGCCAGCAGGGTACAGACAGGGATGAATTCACCCCTCCACTTT
TRBJ2-4	.	TRBV11-2	.	13	CASSAIRGDIQYF	TGTGCCAGCAGCGCGATCAGGGGGGACATTCAGTACTTC
TRBJ1-3	.	TRBV2	.	15	CASSEGRVAGNTIYF	TGTGCCAGCAGTGAGGGGAGGGTGGCTGGAAACACCATATATTTT
TRBJ2-7	.	TRBV11-2	.	13	CASSLQTSYEQYF	TGTGCCAGCAGCTTACAAACGTCCTACGAGCAGTACTTC
TRBJ1-4	few	TRBV19	TRBD1	15	CASSTGGQINEKLFF	TGTGCCAGTAGTACCGGGGGACAGATTAATGAAAAACTGTTTTTT
TRBJ2-7	.	TRBV25-1	TRBD1	14	CASSPLGQGTGQYF	TGTGCCAGCAGTCCGCTCGGACAGGGAACCGGGCAGTACTTC
TRBJ2-2	.	TRBV9	.	16	CASSPIQGSGTGELFF	TGTGCCAGCAGCCCTATACAGGGATCAGGCACCGGGGAGCTGTTTTTT
TRBJ1-1	.	TRBV19	TRBD1	15	CASSITGVVNTEAFF	TGTGCCAGTAGTATCACAGGGGTCGTTAACACTGAAGCTTTCTTT
TRBJ1-2	.	TRBV5-4	.	16	CASSSNPTEILYGYTF	TGTGCCAGCAGCTCTAACCCCACGGAGATTCTATATGGCTACACCTTC
TRBJ1-2	.	TRBV9	TRBD1	15	CASSVAGTGFYGYTF	TGTGCCAGCAGCGTAGCTGGGACAGGGTTTTATGGCTACACCTTC
TRBJ1-2	.	TRBV7-8	TRBD1	16	CASSLATGTGRYGYTF	TGTGCCAGCAGCTTAGCGACCGGGACAGGTCGCTATGGCTACACCTTC
TRBJ2-5	once	TRBV7-2	.	14	CASSPRLGQETQYF	TGTGCCAGCAGCCCACGACTAGGCCAAGAGACCCAGTACTTC
TRBJ1-1	.	TRBV2	TRBD1	17	CASSRGGPRGQTREGFF	TGTGCCAGCAGTAGGGGCGGGCCGCGGGGACAGACAAGAGAGGGTTTCTTT
TRBJ2-7	.	TRBV19	TRBD1	15	CASSSSGTGFYEQYF	TGTGCCAGTAGTTCTTCCGGGACAGGGTTTTACGAGCAGTACTTC